Each of the 6 T cell receptor beta chains below was sequenced from the same sample in a study of T-cell memory formation after mild COVID-19. TCRdb passed the 5' RACE reads through MiXCR, listing each CDR3 protein once. The sample holds around 83,000 distinct CDR3 sequences, around a quarter seen once. The sequenced material came from PBMCs or a T cell subset sorted from them (not recorded which). These receptors all stem from a man between 18 and 29 years old who had mild COVID-19 (a few samples of this study predate the infection). Cell type and time point are not known.

This clonotype was seen once. The rearrangement joins TRBV28 to TRBJ2-1; possible D gene TRBD2, 6 bases. Germline-derived CDR1 and CDR2 are MDHEN and SYDVKM. V lost 3 bases to trimming and J lost 9 bases, with 18 bases between them. The CDR3 has 15 residues. CDR3 coding DNA: TGTGCCAGCAGTTTGAGGGTCGGGCTAGCGAGTGAGCAGTTCTTC. Translation: CASSLRVGLASEQFF. Drawing the rest from reference TRBV28 and TRBJ2-1, the complete variable domain is DVKVTQSSRYLVKRTGEKVFLECVQDMDHENMFWYRQDPGLGLRLIYFSYDVKMKEKGDIPEGYSVSREKKERFSLILESASTNQTSMYLCASSLRVGLASEQFFGPGTRLTVL.

The gene calls are TRBV7-9 and TRBJ2-5; TRBD2 might be the D (5 bases). CDR1 is SEHNR and CDR2 is FQNEAQ in the germline V gene (reference sequence). V gave up 4 bases and J gave up 4 bases, with 13 bases separating them. The CDR3 totals 14 residues. The CDR3 DNA sequence: TGTGCCAGCAGCTCCCTGGTAGGGAGAGAGACCCAGTACTTC. Translated: CASSSLVGRETQYF.

Only a few counts were recorded for this clonotype. The chain employs TRBV20-1 and TRBJ2-7, with D possibly being TRBD2 (6 bases). Per germline, CDR1 DFQATT and CDR2 SNEGSKA (reference sequence). V was pared by 3 bases and J by 6 bases, with 18 bases between. This CDR3 has 14 amino acids. The CDR3 coding sequence is TGCAGTGCTAGTGGCGGGACGCCGCGGGGCGAGCAGTACTTC. Translating gives CSASGGTPRGEQYF.

The CDR3 nucleotides are TGTGCCAGCTACCGGACAGGAGCCTACGAGCAGTACTTC. Protein: CASYRTGAYEQYF. The V gene is TRBV2, the J gene TRBJ2-7; 7 nucleotides line up with TRBD1. J was trimmed by 2 bases and V by 8 bases; bases with no gene match: 6. CDR1 and CDR2 (germline): SNHLY, FYNNEI. CDR3 length equals 13 residues.

This chain connects TRBV12-3 or TRBV12-4 to TRBJ2-3; D is possibly TRBD2 (6 bases). V dropped 4 bases and J dropped 13 bases, with 18 bases sitting between them. CDR3 length: 13 residues. In DNA, the CDR3 is TGTGCCAGCAGTTACTCACTAGCTGAGATGGAGTATTTT. As protein: CASSYSLAEMEYF.

This sequence joins TRBV6-2 or TRBV6-3 and TRBJ1-1, with 8 nucleotides matching TRBD1. The J segment lost 0 bases and the V segment lost 6 bases, leaving 9 bases of the junction unmatched. The length of the CDR3 is 16 residues. Germline V CDR1 and CDR2: MNHEY, SVGEGT. The CDR3 region has the DNA TGTGCCAGCAGGATAACAGGGGGTCGGGTGAACACTGAAGCTTTCTTT. The encoded protein is CASRITGGRVNTEAFF.